This TCR beta chain was profiled in a study of molecular identifiers for immune sequencing clone quantification. Losses at the gene ends were 6 bases for V and 4 bases for J; bases not matched to a gene: 6. Germline V CDR1 and CDR2: MDHEN, SYDVKM. The CDR3 spans 14 residues. CD8+CD4-CCR7+CD45RA+ sorting gave the naive CD8 T cells. From the PCR reads, TCRdb called clonotypes with MiXCR, one entry per CDR3 protein. The sample holds some 650,000 distinct CDR3 sequences, 15% to 20% seen once. The chain uses TRBV28 and TRBJ1-5, with TRBD1 matching 7 bases. The sample taken for sequencing was naive CD8+ T cells from blood, with Jurkat cell RNA spiked in. As for subset: FACS-sorted CD8+CD4-CCR7+CD45RA+ naive T cells. The sequence derives from a human donor in good health. Some libraries in this study had Jurkat cell RNA spiked in. The chain's CDR3 is CASRTGWGNQPQHF. CDR3 nucleotides: TGTGCCAGCAGGACAGGGTGGGGAAATCAGCCCCAGCATTTT.